The clone carrying this T cell receptor (beta chain) has just a few counts. These data are taken from a study of blood T cell repertoires in COVID-19. Study-level information: Samples of COVID-19 (acute and convalescent) were obtained from the United States, Italy and Spain. In each case, the material was cDNA or gDNA derived from T cells, B-cell-depleted T cells, or PBMCs.

Authors' analysis steps: Amplifying reference gene primers gave estimates of nucleated cell counts. Measured with immunoSEQ multiplex PCR; TCRdb has only the in-frame clones, and not every one. V, J and clone size are taken as reported in that table, and D and trimming were inferred from the DNA itself. The sample holds 45,000 to 70,000 clones, around four fifths seen once. This CDR3 is built from 14 residues. V was pared by 0 bases and J by 4 bases, with 12 bases between. Per the germline V gene, CDR1 is SQVTM and CDR2 is ANQGSEA. This receptor was obtained from a woman of 80 years or more with acute or convalescent COVID-19. The chain carries TRBV29-1 and TRBJ1-2; a weak D match, TRBD1 (5 bases). Material: peripheral blood. The CDR3 coding sequence is TGCAGCGTTGAAGAATGGGGGGGAGGCTATGGCTACACCTTC. Its protein product is CSVEEWGGGYGYTF.